This T cell receptor beta chain came from a study of T cells in Graves' hyperthyroidism and ophthalmopathy. As regards this clonotype: The junction departs from the called germline gene at one end, perhaps through a read error.

Amplification of TCR beta CDR3 regions was performed using RNA transcripts as template. The study used the HTBI primer set for a first-round RT-PCR of the TCR CDR3. TCRdb itself ran the multiplex PCR reads through MiXCR, one entry per CDR3 protein. The profile covers almost 35,000 distinct CDR3 sequences, with 45% to 55% appearing a single time and more than 25% taken by the ten largest. The germline CDR1 and CDR2 sequences are SGHTA and FQGTGA. The CDR3 is 15 amino acids. This clonotype originated in a middle-aged woman with Graves' ophthalmopathy. The chain has TRBV7-3 and TRBJ1-1; 7 nucleotides line up with TRBD1. Sequencing was performed on blood. The CDR3 is CASSRLGTVNTEAFF. The CDR3 DNA reads as TGCGCCAGCAGCCGCTTAGGGACAGTGAACACTGAAGCTTTCTTT.